Included here is one TCR beta chain sequence, with context. Its antigen is not known. The record originates from a study of identical twins. General observations from the study: Twin sharing of out-of-frame TCR alpha was underestimated by models in monozygotic pairs. A partial confounding effect on zero-insertion analyses could come from invariant MAIT and iNKT cells.

TCRdb re-called the 5' RACE reads with MiXCR, one entry per CDR3 protein. The sample comprises around 1.7 million distinct CDR3 sequences, around 33% of which are singletons, and around 0.3% rests with the top ten. Every donor was a healthy Caucasian. Trimming removed 4 bases at V and 2 bases at J, with 10 bases between. The CDR3 covers 14 residues. The sequenced material came from cord blood. This sequence originates from a newborn girl in good health. The chain joins TRBV12-3 or TRBV12-4 to TRBJ2-3; D call uncertain. In DNA, the CDR3 is TGTGCCAGCAGTTCGGACGGAGACACAGATACGCAGTATTTT. Protein: CASSSDGDTDTQYF.